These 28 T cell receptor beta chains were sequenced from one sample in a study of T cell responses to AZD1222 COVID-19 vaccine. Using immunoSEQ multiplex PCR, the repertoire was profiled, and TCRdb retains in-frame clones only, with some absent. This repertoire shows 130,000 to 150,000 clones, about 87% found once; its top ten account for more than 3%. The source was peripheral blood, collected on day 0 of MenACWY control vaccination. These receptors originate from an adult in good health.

The CDR3 DNA reads TGTGCCAGCAGCTTGGCGAGGGGCGCTGAAGCTTTCTTT. It translates to CASSLARGAEAFF. This chain joins TRBV5-8 and TRBJ1-1; a possible D gene is TRBD1 (5 bases). Germline V gene lookup returns CDR1 SGHTS and CDR2 YDEGEE. Trimming left V 0 bases short and J 6 bases short, with 9 bases between. The CDR3 is 13 residues long.

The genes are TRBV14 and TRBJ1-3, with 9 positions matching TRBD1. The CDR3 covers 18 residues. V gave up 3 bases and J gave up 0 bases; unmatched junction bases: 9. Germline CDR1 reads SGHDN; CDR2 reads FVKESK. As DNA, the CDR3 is TGTGCCAGCAGCCACCTGCCGGGACAGGGAAGCTCTGGAAACACCATATATTTT. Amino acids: CASSHLPGQGSSGNTIYF.

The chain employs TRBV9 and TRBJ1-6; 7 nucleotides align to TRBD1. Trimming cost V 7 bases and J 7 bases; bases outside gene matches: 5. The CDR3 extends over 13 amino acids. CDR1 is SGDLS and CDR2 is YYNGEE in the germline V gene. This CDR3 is CASRQGENSPLHF. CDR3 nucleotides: TGTGCCAGCCGACAGGGCGAGAATTCACCCCTCCACTTT. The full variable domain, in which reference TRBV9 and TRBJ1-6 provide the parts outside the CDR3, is DSGVTQTPKHLITATGQRVTLRCSPRSGDLSVYWYQQSLDQGLQFLIQYYNGEERAKGNILERFSAQQFPDLHSELNLSSLELGDSALYFCASRQGENSPLHFGNGTRLTVT.

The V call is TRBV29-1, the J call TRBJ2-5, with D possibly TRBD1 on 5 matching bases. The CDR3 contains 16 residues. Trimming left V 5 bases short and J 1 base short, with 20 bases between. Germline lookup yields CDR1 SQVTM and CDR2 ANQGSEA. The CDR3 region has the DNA TGCAGCGTTTCCCCTGAGACAGAGTACCCCCAAGAGACCCAGTACTTC. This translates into CSVSPETEYPQETQYF.

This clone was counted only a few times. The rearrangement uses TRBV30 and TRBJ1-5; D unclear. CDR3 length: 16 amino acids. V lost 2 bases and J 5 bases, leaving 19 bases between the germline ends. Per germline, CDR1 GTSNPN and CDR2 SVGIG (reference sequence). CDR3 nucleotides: TGTGCCTGGAGTTCCACCTTGTATCGAGGTGATCAGCCCCAGCATTTT. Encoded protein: CAWSSTLYRGDQPQHF.

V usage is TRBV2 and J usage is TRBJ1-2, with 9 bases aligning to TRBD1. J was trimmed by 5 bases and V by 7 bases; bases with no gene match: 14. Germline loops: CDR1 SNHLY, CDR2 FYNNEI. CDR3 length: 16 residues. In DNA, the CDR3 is TGTGCCAGCACGGGGACAGGGAGGAGCGCGGGATATGGCTACACCTTC. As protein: CASTGTGRSAGYGYTF. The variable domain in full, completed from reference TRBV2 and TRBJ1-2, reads EPEVTQTPSHQVTQMGQEVILRCVPISNHLYFYWYRQILGQKVEFLVSFYNNEISEKSEIFDDQFSVERPDGSNFTLKIRSTKLEDSAMYFCASTGTGRSAGYGYTFGSGTRLTVV.

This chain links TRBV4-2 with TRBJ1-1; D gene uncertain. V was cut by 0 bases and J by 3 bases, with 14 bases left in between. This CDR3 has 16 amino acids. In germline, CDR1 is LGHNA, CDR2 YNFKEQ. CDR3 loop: CASSQDGSIRDTEAFF. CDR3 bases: TGTGCCAGCAGCCAAGATGGATCGATTCGGGACACTGAAGCTTTCTTT.

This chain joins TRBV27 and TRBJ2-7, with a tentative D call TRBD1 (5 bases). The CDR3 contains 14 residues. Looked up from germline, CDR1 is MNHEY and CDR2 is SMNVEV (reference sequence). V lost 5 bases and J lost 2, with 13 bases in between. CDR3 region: CASSPLTVTYEQYF. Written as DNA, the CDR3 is TGTGCCAGCAGTCCGCTGACAGTCACCTACGAGCAGTACTTC.

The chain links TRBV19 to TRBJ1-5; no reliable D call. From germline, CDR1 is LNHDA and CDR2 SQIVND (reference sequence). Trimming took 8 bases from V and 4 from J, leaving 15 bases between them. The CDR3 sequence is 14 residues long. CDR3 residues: CASCKHTENQPQHF. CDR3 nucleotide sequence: TGTGCCAGTTGCAAGCACACCGAGAATCAGCCCCAGCATTTT.

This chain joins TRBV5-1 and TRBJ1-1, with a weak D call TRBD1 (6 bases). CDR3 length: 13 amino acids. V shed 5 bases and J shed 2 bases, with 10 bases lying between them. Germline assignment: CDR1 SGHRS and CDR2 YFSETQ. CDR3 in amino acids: CASRQQGNTEAFF. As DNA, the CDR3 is TGCGCCAGCAGACAACAGGGTAACACTGAAGCTTTCTTT.

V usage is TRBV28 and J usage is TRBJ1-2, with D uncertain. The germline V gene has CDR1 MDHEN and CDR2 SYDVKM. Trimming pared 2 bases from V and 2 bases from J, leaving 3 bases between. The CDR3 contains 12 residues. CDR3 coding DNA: TGTGCCAGCAGTTTACAGAACTATGGCTACACCTTC. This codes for CASSLQNYGYTF.

DNA for the CDR3: TGTGCCAGCAGCAAACCGGGACTTTCCCTAAAAAACATTCAGTACTTC. It codes for CASSKPGLSLKNIQYF. This sequence joins TRBV6-4 and TRBJ2-4; TRBD2 might be the D (6 bases). Looked up from germline, CDR1 is MRHNA and CDR2 is SNTAGT. V lost 6 bases to trimming and J lost 4 bases, with 19 bases between them. This CDR3 has 16 amino acids.

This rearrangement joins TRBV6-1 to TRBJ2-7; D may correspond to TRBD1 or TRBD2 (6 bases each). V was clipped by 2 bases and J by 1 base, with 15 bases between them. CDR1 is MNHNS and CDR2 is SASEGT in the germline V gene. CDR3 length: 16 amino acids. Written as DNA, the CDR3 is TGTGCCAGCAGTGAAAGGGGGGTGGTTGGGTCCTACGAGCAGTACTTC. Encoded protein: CASSERGVVGSYEQYF.

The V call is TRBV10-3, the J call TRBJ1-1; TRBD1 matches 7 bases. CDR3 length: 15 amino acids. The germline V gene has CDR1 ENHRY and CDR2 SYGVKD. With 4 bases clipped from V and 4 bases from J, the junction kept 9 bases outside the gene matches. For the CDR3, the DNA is TGTGCCATCAGTGCTGTGACAGGGCTAAGCACTGAAGCTTTCTTT. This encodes CAISAVTGLSTEAFF.

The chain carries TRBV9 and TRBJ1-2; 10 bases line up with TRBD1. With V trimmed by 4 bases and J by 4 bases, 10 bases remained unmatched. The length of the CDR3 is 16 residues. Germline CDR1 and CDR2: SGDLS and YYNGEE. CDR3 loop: CASSPSWDRGSYGYTF. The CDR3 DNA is TGTGCCAGCAGCCCCTCCTGGGACAGGGGCTCCTATGGCTACACCTTC. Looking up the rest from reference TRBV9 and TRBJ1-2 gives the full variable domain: DSGVTQTPKHLITATGQRVTLRCSPRSGDLSVYWYQQSLDQGLQFLIQYYNGEERAKGNILERFSAQQFPDLHSELNLSSLELGDSALYFCASSPSWDRGSYGYTFGSGTRLTVV.

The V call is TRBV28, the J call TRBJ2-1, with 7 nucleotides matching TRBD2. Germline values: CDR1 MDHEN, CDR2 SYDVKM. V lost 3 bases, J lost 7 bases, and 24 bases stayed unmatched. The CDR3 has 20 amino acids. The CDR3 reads CASSLGKYSVAGVARNEQFF. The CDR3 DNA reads TGTGCCAGCAGTTTGGGGAAATACTCGGTAGCGGGCGTAGCGAGAAATGAGCAGTTCTTC.

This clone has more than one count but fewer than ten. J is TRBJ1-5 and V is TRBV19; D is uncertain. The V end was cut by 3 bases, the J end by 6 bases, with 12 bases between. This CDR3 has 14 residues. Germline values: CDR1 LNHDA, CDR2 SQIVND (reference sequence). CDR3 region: CASSIVGSPQPQHF. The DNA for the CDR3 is TGTGCCAGTAGTATCGTAGGGAGTCCTCAGCCCCAGCATTTT.

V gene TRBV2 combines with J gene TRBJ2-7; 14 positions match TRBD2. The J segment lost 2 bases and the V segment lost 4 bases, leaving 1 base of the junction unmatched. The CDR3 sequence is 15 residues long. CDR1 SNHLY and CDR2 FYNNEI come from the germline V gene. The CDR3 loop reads CASSGLAGGPYEQYF. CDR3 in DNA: TGTGCCAGCAGTGGACTAGCGGGAGGGCCCTACGAGCAGTACTTC.

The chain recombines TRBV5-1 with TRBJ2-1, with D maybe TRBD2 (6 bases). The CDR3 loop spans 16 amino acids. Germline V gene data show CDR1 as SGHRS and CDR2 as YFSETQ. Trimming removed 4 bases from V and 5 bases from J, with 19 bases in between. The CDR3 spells CASSLEGLTGDNEQFF. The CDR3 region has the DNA TGCGCCAGCAGCCTTGAAGGACTCACGGGGGACAATGAGCAGTTCTTC.

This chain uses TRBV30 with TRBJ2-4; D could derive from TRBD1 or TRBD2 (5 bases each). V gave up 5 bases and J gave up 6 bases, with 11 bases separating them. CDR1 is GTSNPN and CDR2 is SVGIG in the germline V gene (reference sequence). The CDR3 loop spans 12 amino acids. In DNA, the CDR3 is TGTGCCTGGGGTGGGGACGGAAACATTCAGTACTTC. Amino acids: CAWGGDGNIQYF.

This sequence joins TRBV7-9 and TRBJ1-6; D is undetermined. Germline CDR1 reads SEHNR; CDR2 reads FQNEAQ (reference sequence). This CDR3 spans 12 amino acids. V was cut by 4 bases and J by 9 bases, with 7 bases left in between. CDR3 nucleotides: TGTGCCAGCAGCTGGGTGGGTTCACCCCTCCACTTT. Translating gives CASSWVGSPLHF.

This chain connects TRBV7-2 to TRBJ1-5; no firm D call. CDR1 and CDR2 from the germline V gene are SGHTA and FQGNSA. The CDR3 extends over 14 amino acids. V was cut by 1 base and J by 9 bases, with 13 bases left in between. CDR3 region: CASSLGVGSGPQHF. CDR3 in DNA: TGTGCCAGCAGCTTAGGGGTAGGGAGCGGGCCCCAGCATTTT.

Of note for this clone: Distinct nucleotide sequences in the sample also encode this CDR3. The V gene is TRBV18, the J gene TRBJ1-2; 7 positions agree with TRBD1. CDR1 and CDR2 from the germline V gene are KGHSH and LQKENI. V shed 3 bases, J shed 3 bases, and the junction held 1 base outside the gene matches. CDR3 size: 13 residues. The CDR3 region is CASSPGTDYGYTF. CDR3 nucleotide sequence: TGTGCCAGCTCACCCGGGACAGACTATGGCTACACCTTC.

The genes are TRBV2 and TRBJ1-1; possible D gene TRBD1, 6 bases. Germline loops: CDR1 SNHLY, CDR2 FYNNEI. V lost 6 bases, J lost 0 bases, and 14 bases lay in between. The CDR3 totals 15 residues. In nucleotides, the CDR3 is TGTGCCAGCAGATCCAAACAGGGCCTGAACACTGAAGCTTTCTTT. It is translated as CASRSKQGLNTEAFF.

The DNA for the CDR3 is TGTGCCAGCAGCCGTACAGGGGGTCGCGAGCAGTACTTC. Protein: CASSRTGGREQYF. V usage is TRBV7-9 and J usage is TRBJ2-7; TRBD1 matches at 8 bases. The CDR3 is made up of 13 amino acids. J was trimmed by 6 bases and V by 5 bases; bases with no gene match: 6. Looked up from germline, CDR1 is SEHNR and CDR2 is FQNEAQ (reference sequence).

The CDR3: CASSDEGGNSYNSPLHF. CDR3 bases: TGTGCCAGCAGTGATGAAGGGGGGAACTCCTATAATTCACCCCTCCACTTT. The gene calls are TRBV2 and TRBJ1-6; possibly TRBD1 for D (6 bases). Trimming cost V 3 bases and J 0 bases, with 12 bases left between them. This CDR3 spans 17 amino acids. Per the germline V gene, CDR1 is SNHLY and CDR2 is FYNNEI.

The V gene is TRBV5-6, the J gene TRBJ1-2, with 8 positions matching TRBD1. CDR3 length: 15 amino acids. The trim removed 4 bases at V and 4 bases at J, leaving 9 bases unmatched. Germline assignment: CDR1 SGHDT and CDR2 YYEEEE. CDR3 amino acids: CASSTTGTGLYGYTF. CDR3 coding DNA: TGTGCCAGCAGCACAACGGGGACAGGACTCTATGGCTACACCTTC.

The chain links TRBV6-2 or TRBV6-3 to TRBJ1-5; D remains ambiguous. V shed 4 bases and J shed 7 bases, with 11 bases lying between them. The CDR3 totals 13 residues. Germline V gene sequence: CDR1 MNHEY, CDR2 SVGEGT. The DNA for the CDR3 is TGTGCCAGCAGTTTTGAGGGTAGGCAGCCCCAGCATTTT. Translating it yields CASSFEGRQPQHF.